What follows are 17 T cell receptor beta chains derived from one specimen sequenced in a study of beta chain features in type 1 diabetes. Reverse transcribing all isolated RNA meant expressed TCRB transcripts were sequenced. TCRdb's copy holds only in-frame clones and misses some; the assay was immunoSEQ multiplex PCR. The repertoire includes tens of thousands of clones, roughly 34% of them detected once, and roughly 0.44% sits in the top ten. The specimen sequenced was stem cell memory CD4+ T cells from blood. The receptors were sampled from a woman aged 18-29 years in good health.

The chain's CDR3 is CASSYTGGNQPQHF. As DNA, the CDR3 is TGTGCCAGCAGTTATACAGGGGGCAATCAGCCCCAGCATTTT. The chain combines TRBV2 with TRBJ1-5; 7 bases are a match to TRBD1. Germline lookup yields CDR1 SNHLY and CDR2 FYNNEI. V shed 5 bases, J shed 2 bases, and the junction held 3 bases outside the gene matches. The length of the CDR3 is 14 residues.

V and J are TRBV15 and TRBJ2-5; D not certain. V lost 0 bases to trimming and J lost 2 bases, with 7 bases between them. Germline lookup yields CDR1 LNHNV and CDR2 YYDKDF (reference sequence). This CDR3 region has 14 residues. This chain's CDR3 is CATSREDNQETQYF. The CDR3 nucleotides read TGTGCCACCAGCAGAGAAGACAATCAAGAGACCCAGTACTTC.

This clone was found a few times. The J gene is TRBJ1-3, the V gene TRBV5-1; possibly TRBD1 for D (5 bases). V was pared by 3 bases and J by 2 bases, with 12 bases between. The CDR3 has 15 amino acids. CDR1 SGHRS and CDR2 YFSETQ come from the germline V gene. CDR3 in amino acids: CASSSRAGTGNTIYF. CDR3 DNA: TGCGCCAGCAGCTCCAGGGCTGGGACTGGAAACACCATATATTTT. Looking up the rest from reference TRBV5-1 and TRBJ1-3 gives the full variable domain: KAGVTQTPRYLIKTRGQQVTLSCSPISGHRSVSWYQQTPGQGLQFLFEYFSETQRNKGNFPGRFSGRQFSNSRSEMNVSTLELGDSALYLCASSSRAGTGNTIYFGEGSWLTVV.

This chain connects TRBV4-1 to TRBJ2-7, with a weak D call TRBD2 (6 bases). Germline V lookup: CDR1 MGHRA, CDR2 YSYEKL. The CDR3 consists of 15 residues. V lost 3 bases to trimming and J lost 2 bases, with 14 bases between them. The DNA for the CDR3 is TGCGCCAGCAGCCATGCCGAGGCGGGACCCTACGAGCAGTACTTC. Its protein product is CASSHAEAGPYEQYF.

V is TRBV18 and J is TRBJ1-4, with 8 bases matching TRBD1. This CDR3 has 14 residues. J lost 5 bases, V lost 3 bases, and 2 bases had no gene match. CDR1 is KGHSH and CDR2 is LQKENI in the germline V gene. The CDR3 here is CASSPDRGNEKLFF. The CDR3 DNA is TGTGCCAGCTCACCCGACAGGGGAAATGAAAAACTGTTTTTT.

The V and J genes are TRBV29-1 and TRBJ2-1; 9 bases are a match to TRBD2. V lost 7 bases and J lost 1; bases outside the gene matches: 11. The CDR3 is 16 residues long. Germline CDR1 and CDR2: SQVTM and ANQGSEA. The CDR3 spells CSALGPSGKSYNEQFF. The DNA of the CDR3 is TGCAGCGCCCTAGGGCCTAGCGGGAAATCCTACAATGAGCAGTTCTTC.

This clone turned up a few times. V is TRBV27 and J is TRBJ2-7; a possible D gene is TRBD2 (6 bases). Germline V gene data show CDR1 as MNHEY and CDR2 as SMNVEV (reference sequence). V was trimmed by 5 bases and J by 4 bases, leaving 12 bases between them. The CDR3 is 13 amino acids. CDR3 amino acids: CASSPRSGYEQYF. The CDR3 nucleotides are TGTGCCAGCAGTCCCAGAAGCGGGTACGAGCAGTACTTC.

The sample holds a few counts of this clone. V usage is TRBV7-8 and J usage is TRBJ1-2; D gene uncertain. The CDR3 runs to 13 residues. Trimming took 5 bases from V and 2 from J, leaving 9 bases between them. CDR1 and CDR2 (germline): SGHVS, FQNEAQ. CDR3 sequence reads: CASSPDKNYGYTF. The CDR3, as DNA: TGTGCCAGCAGCCCCGACAAAAACTATGGCTACACCTTC.

J is TRBJ1-2 and V is TRBV5-1; 11 bases map to TRBD1. Germline CDR1 SGHRS, CDR2 YFSETQ. The V gene end was trimmed by 4 bases and the J gene end by 1 base; junction bases not matched to a gene: 3. The CDR3 is made up of 15 amino acids. The CDR3 region is CASSPGTGGNYGYTF. CDR3 DNA: TGCGCCAGCAGCCCGGGGACAGGGGGTAACTATGGCTACACCTTC.

The chain carries TRBV11-3 and TRBJ2-7, with 8 bases fitting TRBD2. This CDR3 is 15 amino acids long. With V trimmed by 3 bases and J by 6 bases, 10 bases remained unmatched. Germline-derived CDR1 and CDR2 are SGHNT and YENEEA. The CDR3 region has the DNA TGTGCCAGCAGCTTGAGACTAGCGAAGAGTCCCGAGCAGTACTTC. It specifies CASSLRLAKSPEQYF. Full variable domain (missing parts from reference TRBV11-3 and TRBJ2-7): EAGVVQSPRYKIIEKKQPVAFWCNPISGHNTLYWYLQNLGQGPELLIRYENEEAVDDSQLPKDRFSAERLKGVDSTLKIQPAELGDSAVYLCASSLRLAKSPEQYFGPGTRLTVT.

V gene TRBV5-1 combines with J gene TRBJ2-7; weak D call: TRBD1 (5 bases). This CDR3 spans 14 amino acids. V dropped 0 bases and J dropped 1 base, with 8 bases sitting between them. The germline V gene has CDR1 SGHRS and CDR2 YFSETQ. Written as DNA, the CDR3 is TGCGCCAGCAGCTTGGTTCAGGGATCCTACGAGCAGTACTTC. Encoded protein: CASSLVQGSYEQYF.

This clone has a handful of counts. The chain couples TRBV30 to TRBJ2-3; 9 positions agree with TRBD2. Germline CDR1 is GTSNPN and CDR2 is SVGIG (reference sequence). The CDR3 is 13 amino acids. Losses at the gene ends were 5 bases for V and 8 bases for J; bases not matched to a gene: 8. The CDR3 DNA is TGTGCCTGGGCGGGACTAGCTTTAGGTACGCAGTATTTT. Translating gives CAWAGLALGTQYF.

V is TRBV5-1 and J is TRBJ1-2, with D tentatively TRBD1 (5 bases). CDR3 size: 13 residues. Trimming removed 0 bases at V and 8 bases at J, with 11 bases between. The V gene's germline CDR1 is SGHRS and CDR2 YFSETQ. CDR3 in DNA: TGCGCCAGCAGCTTGGCAGGGAGGAGCGGCTACACCTTC. It codes for CASSLAGRSGYTF.

The rearrangement joins TRBV7-9 to TRBJ2-7, with 8 bases that match TRBD2. The germline V gene has CDR1 SEHNR and CDR2 FQNEAQ (reference sequence). The CDR3 covers 15 residues. V dropped 3 bases and J dropped 7; count of bases not matched to a gene: 11. Here the CDR3 reads CASSFPAGAVGEQYF. The CDR3 coding sequence is TGTGCCAGCAGCTTTCCAGCGGGGGCTGTCGGGGAGCAGTACTTC.

The rearrangement uses TRBV2 and TRBJ2-7; a possible D gene is TRBD2 (7 bases). V dropped 7 bases and J dropped 3 bases, with 13 bases sitting between them. Germline CDR1 and CDR2: SNHLY and FYNNEI. The length of the CDR3 is 13 residues. This chain's CDR3 is CASKRDTYYEQYF. The CDR3 DNA reads as TGTGCCAGCAAGCGGGACACTTACTACGAGCAGTACTTC.

This clone was counted once. This rearrangement joins TRBV2 to TRBJ2-3; tentative D call: TRBD1 (6 bases). CDR1 is SNHLY, CDR2 FYNNEI, per germline. The CDR3 consists of 13 residues. Trimming pared 7 bases from V and 1 base from J, leaving 9 bases between. The CDR3 is CASKGDGTDTQYF. The DNA for the CDR3 is TGTGCCAGCAAGGGGGACGGCACAGATACGCAGTATTTT.

The J gene is TRBJ2-5, the V gene TRBV7-2, with 11 nucleotides matching TRBD2. The germline gives CDR1 SGHTA, CDR2 FQGNSA. The CDR3 runs 17 residues. Trimming took 3 bases from V and 1 from J; bases not matched to a gene: 7. CDR3 loop: CASSFPRLAGTQETQYF. In nucleotides, the CDR3 is TGTGCCAGCAGCTTTCCCCGACTAGCGGGGACCCAAGAGACCCAGTACTTC.